This T cell receptor (beta chain) emerged from a study of blood T cell repertoires in COVID-19. The overall study: The United States, Italy and Spain were the sources of the acute and convalescent COVID-19 samples. T cells, B-cell-depleted T cells, or PBMCs provided the cDNA or gDNA that served as material.

Living in roughly 23 US areas, the participants were between roughly 18 and 90 years of age. Cohorts were based on clinical histories the participants reported. There are 15 residues in the CDR3. Per the germline V gene, CDR1 is SGHVS and CDR2 is FNYEAQ. Trimming removed 3 bases at V and 6 bases at J, with 17 bases between. TCRdb's table, derived via immunoSEQ multiplex PCR, lists solely in-frame clones and lacks some. The sample yields roughly 260,000 clones, about 89% seen once. Specimen: PBMCs or T cells enriched from blood (not recorded which). The V and J genes are TRBV7-6 and TRBJ1-1, with D perhaps TRBD1 (5 bases). The TCR was taken from a woman aged 18-30 years who had recovered from COVID-19. The DNA for the CDR3 is TGTGCCAGCAGCTTGGAGCTCGGGGGTAAGCCTGAAGCTTTCTTT. This gives the protein CASSLELGGKPEAFF.